The rows below give T cell receptor beta chains drawn from one sample of a study of response to subunit inactivated influenza vaccine. TCRdb recomputed calls from the RT-PCR reads with MiXCR, one row per CDR3 protein. This table has roughly 500,000 distinct CDR3 sequences, more than 15% appearing once. Sequencing was performed on CD4+ T cells sorted from PBMCs, taken around 25 months after vaccination. Source of these receptors: a man between 50 and 69 years old who received an inactivated influenza vaccine. The CDR3 runs from the conserved cysteine through the conserved F or W. The D gene is left open where the match is weak. Clone size is shown for a subset of rows, as once, few, many or a class of expanded clone.

j_gene,v_gene,d_gene,abundance,CDR3nt,CDR3aa
TRBJ1-1,TRBV3-1,TRBD1,few,TGTGCCAGCAGCCCCCCCGGGACAGGCCTACGAGCTTTCTTT,CASSPPGTGLRAFF
TRBJ2-5,TRBV5-1,TRBD2,few,TGCGCCAGCAGCCCACTAGCGGGGTCCTTAGGGGAGACCCAGTACTTC,CASSPLAGSLGETQYF
TRBJ2-3,TRBV7-2,-,few,TGTGCCAGCAGCTCGAGTAGAAATACGCAGTATTTT,CASSSSRNTQYF
TRBJ2-5,TRBV28,TRBD2,-,TGTGCCAGCAGTTGGACTAGCGGGAGGACGGGAGAGACCCAGTACTTC,CASSWTSGRTGETQYF
TRBJ1-1,TRBV27,-,-,TGTGCCAGCAGCCAACGACAGCGTATAGCGAACACTGAAGCTTTCTTT,CASSQRQRIANTEAFF
TRBJ2-2,TRBV19,TRBD1,few,TGTGCCAGTAGTCCCCGGACAGGAATTACCGGGGAGCTGTTTTTT,CASSPRTGITGELFF
TRBJ1-5,TRBV4-1,-,few,TGCGCCAGCAGCCAGTCCATCGATCAGCCCCAGCATTTT,CASSQSIDQPQHF
TRBJ2-7,TRBV7-2,-,few,TGTGCCAGCAGCCGTAGTTGGCTGAGGTCTACTAAGGAGCAGTACTTC,CASSRSWLRSTKEQYF
TRBJ2-3,TRBV7-2,-,few,TGTGCCAGCAGCGCTCGATGGTGGGATACGCAGTATTTT,CASSARWWDTQYF
TRBJ2-3,TRBV7-2,-,many,TGTGCCAGCAGCCCAGGTGTTGGTGGAGATACGCAGTATTTT,CASSPGVGGDTQYF
TRBJ1-3,TRBV10-3,TRBD1,-,TGTGCCATCAGTGAGTCGGGACAGAAAAACACCATATATTTT,CAISESGQKNTIYF
TRBJ1-5,TRBV5-1,-,-,TGCGCCAGCAGCCCGGCGGGGGAGGCGAATCAGCCCCAGCATTTT,CASSPAGEANQPQHF
TRBJ1-6,TRBV6-2/TRBV6-3,-,-,TGTGCCAGCAGTTACGGAGGATCTATTTCACCCCTCCACTTT,CASSYGGSISPLHF
TRBJ2-7,TRBV29-1,-,-,TGCAGCGTTGAGTCTTCTTCTGGCGAGCAGTACTTC,CSVESSSGEQYF
TRBJ2-7,TRBV28,TRBD2,many,TGTGCCAGCATGGAGGAGCGGGAGGGTGGTGAGCAGTACTTC,CASMEEREGGEQYF
TRBJ2-7,TRBV25-1,-,-,TGTGCCAGCAGGGAGGGGGCGACGAGCTCCTACGAGCAGTACTTC,CASREGATSSYEQYF
TRBJ2-3,TRBV7-9,TRBD2,-,TGTGCCAGCAGCTTAGCGCCAGCTAGCGGGCTGACAGATACGCAGTATTTT,CASSLAPASGLTDTQYF
TRBJ2-7,TRBV28,TRBD1,once,TGTGCCAGCAGTGCCCAAACAGGGGGCGGGCAGTACTTC,CASSAQTGGGQYF
TRBJ2-7,TRBV20-1,-,many,TGCAGTGCTAGCCGAGGACACCTACGGGGAGAGCAGTACTTC,CSASRGHLRGEQYF
TRBJ2-7,TRBV15,-,few,TGTGCCACCAGCAGACCTCGCCACGAGCAGTACTTC,CATSRPRHEQYF
TRBJ2-2,TRBV2,TRBD1,few,TGTGCCAGCAGCAGGGGACAGCTAGGCGGGGAGCTGTTTTTT,CASSRGQLGGELFF
TRBJ1-1,TRBV5-1,TRBD1,few,TGCGCCAGCAGCTCTACAAGGACAGGGGGCACTGAAGCTTTCTTT,CASSSTRTGGTEAFF
TRBJ2-7,TRBV6-2/TRBV6-3,-,few,TGTGCCAGCAAAAGCGCCACGACGGTGGAGCAGTACTTC,CASKSATTVEQYF
TRBJ2-7,TRBV4-1,-,-,TGCGCCAGCAGCCAATTCTGGATTGCTACCTACGAGCAGTACTTC,CASSQFWIATYEQYF
TRBJ1-5,TRBV12-3/TRBV12-4,-,few,TGTGCCAGCAGTTTATGGGAGTCATATAGCAATCAGCCCCAGCATTTT,CASSLWESYSNQPQHF
TRBJ2-1,TRBV15,-,few,TGTGCCACCAGCAGAGAGAATGAGGATGAGCAGTTCTTC,CATSRENEDEQFF
TRBJ2-2,TRBV30,TRBD2,many,TGTGCCTGGAGTACGAGACTAGCGGGGGGCAATAAGAACACCGGGGAGCTGTTTTTT,CAWSTRLAGGNKNTGELFF
TRBJ2-3,TRBV10-3,-,few,TGTGCCCTTGCTGGTGGGAGCACAGATACGCAGTATTTT,CALAGGSTDTQYF
TRBJ2-3,TRBV5-6,TRBD2,-,TGTGCCAGCAGCTTGCCTAGCGGGGTATCAGATACGCAGTATTTT,CASSLPSGVSDTQYF
TRBJ1-2,TRBV5-5,-,few,TGTGCCAGCAGCGCCGACGGGGGCTTAACGGGCTACACCTTC,CASSADGGLTGYTF